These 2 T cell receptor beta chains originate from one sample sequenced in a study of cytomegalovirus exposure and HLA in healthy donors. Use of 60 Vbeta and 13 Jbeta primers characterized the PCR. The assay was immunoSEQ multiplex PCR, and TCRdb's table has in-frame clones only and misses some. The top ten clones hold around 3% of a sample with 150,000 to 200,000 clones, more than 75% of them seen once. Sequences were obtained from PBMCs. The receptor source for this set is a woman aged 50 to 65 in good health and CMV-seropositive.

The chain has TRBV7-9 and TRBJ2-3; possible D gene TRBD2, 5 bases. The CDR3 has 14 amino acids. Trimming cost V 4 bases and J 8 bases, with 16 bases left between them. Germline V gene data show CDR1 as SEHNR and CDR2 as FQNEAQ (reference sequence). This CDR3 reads CASSSSLVGGTQYF. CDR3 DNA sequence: TGTGCCAGCAGCTCCAGTTTGGTCGGAGGTACGCAGTATTTT.

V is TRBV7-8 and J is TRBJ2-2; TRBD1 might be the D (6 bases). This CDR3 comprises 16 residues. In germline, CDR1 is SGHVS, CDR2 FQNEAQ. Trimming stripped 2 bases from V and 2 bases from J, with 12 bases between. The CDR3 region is CASSLLGTSNTGELFF. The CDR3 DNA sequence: TGTGCCAGCAGCTTACTAGGGACATCTAACACCGGGGAGCTGTTTTTT.